This T cell receptor beta chain was documented in a study of response to subunit inactivated influenza vaccine. TCRdb reprocessed the RT-PCR reads via MiXCR and lists one record per CDR3 protein. This table has about 570,000 distinct CDR3 sequences, over 9% appearing once. V was trimmed by 2 bases and J by 0 bases, leaving 7 bases between them. The CDR3 runs 14 residues. Germline loops: CDR1 WNHNN, CDR2 SYGVQD (reference sequence). Study-wide results and caveats: Authors suggested seasonal influenza vaccinations each recruit few new T cells.

About this clonotype: Antigen: not known.

The same sample was also used in a study of T cells expressing NK-cell markers. From that paper: cDNA encoding TCR beta was synthesized via 5'RACE template switching incorporating UMIs. A handful of donors likewise had their CD3+CD56-NKG2C+ fraction led by these clonotypes.

The V and J genes are TRBV10-1 and TRBJ2-5; D possibly uses TRBD1 or TRBD2 (5 bases each). The source was PBMCs from blood, collected on the day of vaccination. This TCR derives from a man aged 50-60 years who received an inactivated influenza vaccine. In DNA form, the CDR3 reads TGCGCCAGCAGTGAGGGGGGAAACCAAGAGACCCAGTACTTC. Its translation is CASSEGGNQETQYF.